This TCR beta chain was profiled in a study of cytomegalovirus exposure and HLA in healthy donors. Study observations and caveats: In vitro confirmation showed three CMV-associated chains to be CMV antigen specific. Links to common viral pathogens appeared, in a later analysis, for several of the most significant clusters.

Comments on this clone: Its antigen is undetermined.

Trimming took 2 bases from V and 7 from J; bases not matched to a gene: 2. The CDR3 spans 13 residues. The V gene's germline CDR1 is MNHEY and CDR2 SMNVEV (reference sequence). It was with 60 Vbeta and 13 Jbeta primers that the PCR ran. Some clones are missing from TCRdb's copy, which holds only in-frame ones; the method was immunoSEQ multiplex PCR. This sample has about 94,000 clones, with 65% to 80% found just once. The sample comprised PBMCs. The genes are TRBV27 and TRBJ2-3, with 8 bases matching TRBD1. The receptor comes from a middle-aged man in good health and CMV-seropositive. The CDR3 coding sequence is TGTGCCAGCAGTTTACAGGGGGCAAATACGCAGTATTTT. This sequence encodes CASSLQGANTQYF.